These T cell receptor beta chains were read from a single sample in a study of blood T cell repertoires in COVID-19. Method: immunoSEQ multiplex PCR; TCRdb's copy keeps in-frame clones and lacks some. The table lists roughly 42,000 clones, around 87% of them singletons. Specimen: peripheral blood. These receptors all stem from a man in his thirties or forties with active or convalescent COVID-19. Both conserved end residues are part of each CDR3. Each record gives: J gene, CDR3 length, clone size, V gene, D gene, CDR3 DNA, CDR3 protein. A D gene is named only where the DNA matches it firmly. The size field is filled for only some rows; it gives once, few, many or a size class.

J gene: TRBJ2-1
CDR3 length: 13
clone size: .
V gene: TRBV27
D gene: .
CDR3 DNA: TGTGCCAGCAGTTACCAGGCCTACAATGAGCAGTTCTTC
CDR3 protein: CASSYQAYNEQFF

J gene: TRBJ1-4
CDR3 length: 14
clone size: .
V gene: TRBV7-9
D gene: .
CDR3 DNA: TGTGCCAGCAGCTTAGGGCCAGGGGATGAAAAACTGTTTTTT
CDR3 protein: CASSLGPGDEKLFF

J gene: TRBJ1-1
CDR3 length: 12
clone size: .
V gene: TRBV7-2
D gene: .
CDR3 DNA: TGTGCCAGCAGCTTTTCCCGCACTGAAGCTTTCTTT
CDR3 protein: CASSFSRTEAFF

J gene: TRBJ1-1
CDR3 length: 11
clone size: once
V gene: TRBV6-5
D gene: TRBD1
CDR3 DNA: TGTGCCAGCTTCCGGGGACAGGCGGCTTTCTTT
CDR3 protein: CASFRGQAAFF

J gene: TRBJ2-7
CDR3 length: 15
clone size: .
V gene: TRBV5-4
D gene: TRBD2
CDR3 DNA: TGTGCCAGCAGCTTGGAGGGCGGGGGGCTCTACGAGCAGTACTTC
CDR3 protein: CASSLEGGGLYEQYF

J gene: TRBJ1-1
CDR3 length: 15
clone size: .
V gene: TRBV11-2
D gene: TRBD1
CDR3 DNA: TGTGCCAGCAGCCTAGGGGCAGGGGGCACGCTTCGAGCTTTCTTT
CDR3 protein: CASSLGAGGTLRAFF

J gene: TRBJ1-3
CDR3 length: 15
clone size: .
V gene: TRBV7-9
D gene: .
CDR3 DNA: TGTGCCAGCAGCCCCAAGCGGGGGGCTGGAAACACCATATATTTT
CDR3 protein: CASSPKRGAGNTIYF

J gene: TRBJ2-1
CDR3 length: 16
clone size: .
V gene: TRBV9
D gene: TRBD1
CDR3 DNA: TGTGCCAGCAGCGTAGCTGGGACAGGGGGCTACAATGAGCAGTTCTTC
CDR3 protein: CASSVAGTGGYNEQFF

J gene: TRBJ2-7
CDR3 length: 14
clone size: once
V gene: TRBV6-5
D gene: TRBD2
CDR3 DNA: TGTGCCAGCAGTCGTCTAGCGGGGGTTTACGAGCAGTACTTC
CDR3 protein: CASSRLAGVYEQYF

J gene: TRBJ1-5
CDR3 length: 16
clone size: .
V gene: TRBV3-1/TRBV3-2
D gene: TRBD1
CDR3 DNA: TGTGCCAGCAGCCAGGGACAGGGGGCTCAGGGGCAGCCCCAGCATTTT
CDR3 protein: CASSQGQGAQGQPQHF

J gene: TRBJ1-6
CDR3 length: 16
clone size: .
V gene: TRBV21-1
D gene: .
CDR3 DNA: TGTGCCAGCAGCAAAAAGCGGGACCCTATAGAGTCACCCCTCCACTTT
CDR3 protein: CASSKKRDPIESPLHF

J gene: TRBJ2-2
CDR3 length: 13
clone size: .
V gene: TRBV6-5
D gene: .
CDR3 DNA: TGTGCCAGCAGCTTATCTATGTCCGGGGAGCTGTTTTTT
CDR3 protein: CASSLSMSGELFF

J gene: TRBJ1-2
CDR3 length: 15
clone size: medium-sized
V gene: TRBV27
D gene: .
CDR3 DNA: TGTGCCAGCAGCCGAGGCGGGGGGAGGCTATATGGCTACACCTTC
CDR3 protein: CASSRGGGRLYGYTF

J gene: TRBJ2-7
CDR3 length: 17
clone size: .
V gene: TRBV5-8
D gene: TRBD2
CDR3 DNA: TGTGCCAGCAGCCCCGGACTAGCGGGGGCCCGCTCCTACGAGCAGTACTTC
CDR3 protein: CASSPGLAGARSYEQYF

J gene: TRBJ1-6
CDR3 length: 18
clone size: few
V gene: TRBV7-8
D gene: TRBD1
CDR3 DNA: TGTGCCAGCAGCCCTAGACAGGGAGCACGCTCCTATAATTCACCCCTCCACTTT
CDR3 protein: CASSPRQGARSYNSPLHF

J gene: TRBJ2-4
CDR3 length: 14
clone size: .
V gene: TRBV29-1
D gene: .
CDR3 DNA: TGCAGCGTTGAAACAGGAGGGAGCAAAAACATTCAGTACTTC
CDR3 protein: CSVETGGSKNIQYF

J gene: TRBJ2-3
CDR3 length: 13
clone size: .
V gene: TRBV11-2
D gene: .
CDR3 DNA: TGTGCCAGCAGCACCTCAGGGACAGATACGCAGTATTTT
CDR3 protein: CASSTSGTDTQYF

J gene: TRBJ2-1
CDR3 length: 14
clone size: .
V gene: TRBV25-1
D gene: .
CDR3 DNA: TGTGCCAGCAGTGACCCGACTACTAACAATGAGCAGTTCTTC
CDR3 protein: CASSDPTTNNEQFF

J gene: TRBJ2-3
CDR3 length: 15
clone size: .
V gene: TRBV6-4
D gene: .
CDR3 DNA: TGTGCCAGCAGTGACGCGCCAGGGGAAGCAGATACGCAGTATTTT
CDR3 protein: CASSDAPGEADTQYF

J gene: TRBJ1-2
CDR3 length: 13
clone size: .
V gene: TRBV7-8
D gene: .
CDR3 DNA: TGTGCCAGCCTGCCCGGGGGGAGCTATGGCTACACCTTC
CDR3 protein: CASLPGGSYGYTF